This TCR beta chain is from a study of OX40 agonist ivuxolimab in advanced cancers. The method was immunoSEQ multiplex PCR; TCRdb's version includes in-frame clones alone and lacks a portion of them. The data hold some 99,000 clones, with 90% observed a single time. The ends were cut back, 6 bases at V and 9 bases at J, with 23 bases in the middle. The CDR3 runs 15 residues. Germline V gene sequence: CDR1 MRHNA, CDR2 SNTAGT. The specimen was CD4+ or CD8+ T cells sorted from blood, collected in a trial of the OX40 agonist ivuxolimab. The TCR sequence derives from an adult with an advanced solid tumor such as melanoma, head and neck, liver or kidney cancer. The chain joins TRBV6-4 to TRBJ1-2, with D tentatively TRBD1 (5 bases). CDR3 residues: CASRAGGYYFRCYTF. The CDR3 DNA is TGTGCCAGCAGGGCGGGGGGGTACTATTTTAGGTGCTACACCTTC.